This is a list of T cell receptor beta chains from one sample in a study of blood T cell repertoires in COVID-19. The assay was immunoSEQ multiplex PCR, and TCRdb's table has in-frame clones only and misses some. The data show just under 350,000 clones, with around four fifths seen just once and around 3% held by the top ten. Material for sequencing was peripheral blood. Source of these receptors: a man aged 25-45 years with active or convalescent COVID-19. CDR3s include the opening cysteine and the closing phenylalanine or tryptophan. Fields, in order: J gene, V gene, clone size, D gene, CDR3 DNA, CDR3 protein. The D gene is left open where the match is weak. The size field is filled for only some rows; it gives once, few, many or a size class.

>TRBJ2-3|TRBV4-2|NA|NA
TGTGCCAGCAGCCAAGGGCCTTCCCCCACAGATACGCAGTATTTT
CASSQGPSPTDTQYF
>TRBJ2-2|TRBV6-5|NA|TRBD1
TGTGCCAGCAAAAGAGGGACAGGGGAGATCGGGGAGCTGTTTTTT
CASKRGTGEIGELFF
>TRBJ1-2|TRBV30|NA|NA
TGTGCCTGGAGTGTGGGAGGGTTTGGCTATGGCTACACCTTC
CAWSVGGFGYGYTF
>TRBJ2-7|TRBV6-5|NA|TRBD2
TGTGCCAGCGACCGTAGGCTAGCGGGGTACTACGAGCAGTACTTC
CASDRRLAGYYEQYF
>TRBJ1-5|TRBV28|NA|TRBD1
TGTGCCAGCAGTTTCCCTACAGGGGGCATGAAGCCCCAGCATTTT
CASSFPTGGMKPQHF
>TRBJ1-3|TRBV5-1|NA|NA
TGCGCCAGCAGCCCTACTGGGGCAGGGATCGGAAACACCATATATTTT
CASSPTGAGIGNTIYF
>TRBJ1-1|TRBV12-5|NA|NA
TGTGCTAGTGGTTTGGGAACTTCAGGGTTTGGCACTGAAGCTTTCTTT
CASGLGTSGFGTEAFF
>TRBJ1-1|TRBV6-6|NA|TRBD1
TGTGCCAGCAGTACGGGACAGGGTTTGAACACTGAAGCTTTCTTT
CASSTGQGLNTEAFF
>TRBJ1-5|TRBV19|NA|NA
TGTGCCAGTAGTATGAGCACCGGTGGCAATCAGCCCCAGCATTTT
CASSMSTGGNQPQHF
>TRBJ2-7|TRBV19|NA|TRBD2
TGTGCCAGTAGTACCATCCCAGCGGGAGCCTACGAGCAGTACTTC
CASSTIPAGAYEQYF
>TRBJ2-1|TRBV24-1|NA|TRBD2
TGTGCCACCAGTGATTTCCCACTAGCGGGAGGCCCCCGAGGTGAGCAGTTCTTC
CATSDFPLAGGPRGEQFF
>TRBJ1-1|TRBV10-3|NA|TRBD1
TGTGCCATCAGTGAGCCCAGACAGGGTTTGGATGAAGCTTTCTTT
CAISEPRQGLDEAFF
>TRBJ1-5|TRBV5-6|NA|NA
TGTGCCAGCAGCTTGGCCTCGGGGATGGGGCCCCAGCATTTT
CASSLASGMGPQHF
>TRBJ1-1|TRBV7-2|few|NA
TGTGCCAGCAGCTTAAGACAGAACACTGAAGCTTTCTTT
CASSLRQNTEAFF
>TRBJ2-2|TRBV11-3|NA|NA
TGTGCCAGCAGCTGGAAGCAGGGCACCGGGGAGCTGTTTTTT
CASSWKQGTGELFF
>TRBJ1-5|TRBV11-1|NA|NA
TGTGCCAGCAGCTTAGGTCTAGGTCAGCCCCAGCATTTT
CASSLGLGQPQHF
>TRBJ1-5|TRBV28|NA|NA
TGTGCCAGCAGTATCAGTAATCAGCCCCAGCATTTT
CASSISNQPQHF
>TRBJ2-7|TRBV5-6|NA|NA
TGTGCCAGCAGCTTGACGGCCTACGAGCAGTACTTC
CASSLTAYEQYF
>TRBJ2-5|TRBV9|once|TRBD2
TGTGCCAGCAGCCCCTCGCCACTAGCGGGGAAAGAGACCCAGTACTTC
CASSPSPLAGKETQYF
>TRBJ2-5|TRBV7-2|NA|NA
TGTGCCAGCAGCTTGGGCTGGAAAGAGACCCAGTACTTC
CASSLGWKETQYF
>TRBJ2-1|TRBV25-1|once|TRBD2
TGTGCCAGCACAAGCGGGAACACAGCGTTCGAGCAGTTCTTC
CASTSGNTAFEQFF
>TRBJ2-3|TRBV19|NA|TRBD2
TGTGCCAGTAACCCACTAGACAGCGGGGGAGATACGCAGTATTTT
CASNPLDSGGDTQYF
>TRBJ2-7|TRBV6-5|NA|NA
TGTGCCAGCAGCCCATCTAGCGTCCCCTACGAGCAGTACTTC
CASSPSSVPYEQYF
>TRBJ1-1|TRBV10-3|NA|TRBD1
TGTGCCATCAATCGACAGGGGGCGAACACTGAAGCTTTCTTT
CAINRQGANTEAFF
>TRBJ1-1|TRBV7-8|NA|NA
TGTGCCAGCACCCTACTCGGGGGGTACACCATGAACACTGAAGCTTTCTTT
CASTLLGGYTMNTEAFF
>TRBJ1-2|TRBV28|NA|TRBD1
TGTGCCAGCAGCCTAGGACAGGAGATTGGCTACACCTTC
CASSLGQEIGYTF
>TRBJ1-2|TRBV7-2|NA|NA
TGTGCCAGCAGCTTAGACTCAGGGCCCTCCTATGGCTACACCTTC
CASSLDSGPSYGYTF
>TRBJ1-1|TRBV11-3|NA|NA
TGTGCCAGCAGCTTAAGTGGGGCCGATGAAGCTTTCTTT
CASSLSGADEAFF
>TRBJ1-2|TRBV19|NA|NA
TGTGCCAGTAGTAGACACCGGGAGGAGTTCTCCTTC
CASSRHREEFSF
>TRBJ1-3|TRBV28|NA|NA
TGTGCCAGCAGTTTTGACAGATTAGGAAACACCATATATTTT
CASSFDRLGNTIYF
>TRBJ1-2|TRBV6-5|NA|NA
TGTGCCAGCAGTTACCGGAGTTTCCCGATCTATGGCTACACCTTC
CASSYRSFPIYGYTF
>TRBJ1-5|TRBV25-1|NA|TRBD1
TGTGCCAGCAGTCCTTACGAGGGCACAGGGGGTCAGCCCCAGCATTTT
CASSPYEGTGGQPQHF
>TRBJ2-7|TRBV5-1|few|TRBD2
TGCGCCAGCAGCTTGGGCGGGGGAGAGTCCGACGAGCAGTACTTC
CASSLGGGESDEQYF
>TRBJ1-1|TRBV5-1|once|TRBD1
TGCGCCAGCAGCCCCTACAGGGGGTCGGACACTGAAGCTTTCTTT
CASSPYRGSDTEAFF
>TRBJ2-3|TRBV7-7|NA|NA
TGTGCCAGCAGCCCCTCTGCCCTTAGCGCGGATACGCAGTATTTT
CASSPSALSADTQYF
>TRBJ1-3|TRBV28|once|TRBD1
TGTGCCAGCACTCGAAGGGACAGGGGGAACACCATATATTTT
CASTRRDRGNTIYF
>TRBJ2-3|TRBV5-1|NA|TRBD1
TGCGCCAGCAGCTTCGGACAGGGGGCGCCCTTAGATACGCAGTATTTT
CASSFGQGAPLDTQYF
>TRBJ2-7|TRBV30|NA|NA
TGTGCCTGGAGTGTACGAGCCTTCTCTTCCTACGAGCAGTACTTC
CAWSVRAFSSYEQYF
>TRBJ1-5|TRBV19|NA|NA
TGTGCCAGTAGTACCCAGGGAAACAATCAGCCCCAGCATTTT
CASSTQGNNQPQHF
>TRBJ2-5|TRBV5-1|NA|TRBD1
TGCGCCAGCAACCAGGGACAGAACCAAGAGACCCAGTACTTC
CASNQGQNQETQYF
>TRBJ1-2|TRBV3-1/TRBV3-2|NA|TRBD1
TGTGCCAGCAGGGGACAGGGATCCAACTATGGCTACACCTTC
CASRGQGSNYGYTF
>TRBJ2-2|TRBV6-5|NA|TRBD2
TGTGCCAGCAGTTACTGGGAGGGAACCGGGGAGCTGTTTTTT
CASSYWEGTGELFF
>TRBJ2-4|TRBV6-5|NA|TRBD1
TGTGCCAGCAGACTCGACAGGGGCGATCAGTACTTC
CASRLDRGDQYF
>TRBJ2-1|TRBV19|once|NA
TGTGCCAGTAGTCGACAAAGACTAGTGGGTGAGCAGTTCTTC
CASSRQRLVGEQFF
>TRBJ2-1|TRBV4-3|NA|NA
TGCGCCAGCAGCGCTTTAAGGGGTGATGAGCAGTTCTTC
CASSALRGDEQFF
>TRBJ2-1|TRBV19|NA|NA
TGTGCCAGTAGTATTGATACAGTGTACAATGAGCAGTTCTTC
CASSIDTVYNEQFF